This T cell receptor beta chain was identified in a study of blood T cell repertoires in COVID-19. The overall study: Sources were T cells, B-cell-depleted T cells, or PBMCs; the material itself was cDNA or gDNA.

The CDR3 has 13 residues. Germline trimming cut 8 bases from V and 7 bases from J; bases unmatched to any gene: 8. The germline gives CDR1 SNHLY, CDR2 FYNNEI. Assay: immunoSEQ multiplex PCR; the TCRdb copy retains only in-frame clones and omits some. The table has 210,000 or so clones, roughly nine tenths seen once. The sequencing input was peripheral blood. The chain uses TRBV2 and TRBJ1-5; TRBD1 agrees at 7 bases. This TCR was recovered from a man aged 25 to 45 with acute or convalescent COVID-19. In nucleotides, the CDR3 is TGTGCCAGCGTGGGGACAGAGGGCCAGCCCCAGCATTTT. Residues: CASVGTEGQPQHF.